The sequence of this T cell receptor (beta chain) was determined in a study of early T cells in non-severe SARS-CoV-2 infection. Study context: Unpaired chains resulted from sequencing bulk RNA of unsorted whole blood.

Researchers attached unique molecular identifiers to individual cDNA molecules. TCRdb re-analysed the 5' RACE reads in MiXCR, keeping a single row per CDR3 protein. Among about 50,000 distinct CDR3 sequences, around a tenth were seen once, and the ten largest hold approximately 5.4%. Notes on this clonotype: A much larger clone differs by one base, so this may be a read error.

CDR3 length: 15 amino acids. Looked up from germline, CDR1 is MNHEY and CDR2 is SVGAGI. This specimen was whole blood, taken at baseline. The rearrangement uses TRBV6-5 and TRBJ2-7; 9 bases fit TRBD2. The TCR originated in an adult who was a healthcare worker with PCR-confirmed SARS-CoV-2 infection or an uninfected control (not recorded which). CDR3 amino acids: CVSRRGGGGSYEQYF. In DNA form, the CDR3 reads TGTGTCAGCAGGCGTGGCGGGGGGGGTTCCTACGAGCAGTACTTC.